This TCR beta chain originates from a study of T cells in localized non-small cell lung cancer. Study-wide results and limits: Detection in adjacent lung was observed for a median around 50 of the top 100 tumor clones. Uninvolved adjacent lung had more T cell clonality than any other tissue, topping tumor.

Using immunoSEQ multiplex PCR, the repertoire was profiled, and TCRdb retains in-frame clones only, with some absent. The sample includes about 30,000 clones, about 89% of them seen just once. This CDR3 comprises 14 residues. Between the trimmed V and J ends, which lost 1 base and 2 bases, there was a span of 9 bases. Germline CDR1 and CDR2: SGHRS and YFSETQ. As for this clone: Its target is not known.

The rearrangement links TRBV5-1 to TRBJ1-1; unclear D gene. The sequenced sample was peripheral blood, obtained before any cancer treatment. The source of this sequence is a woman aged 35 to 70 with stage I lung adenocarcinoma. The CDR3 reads CASSLLAPNTEAFF. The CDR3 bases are TGCGCCAGCAGCTTGCTCGCACCCAACACTGAAGCTTTCTTT.